This T cell receptor (beta chain) originates from a study of T cells of healthy individuals. Using its own MiXCR run on the 5' RACE reads, TCRdb lists one record per CDR3 protein. The repertoire includes about 60,000 distinct CDR3 sequences, 15% to 20% of them detected once, and approximately 4.7% sits in the top ten. Looked up from germline, CDR1 is DFQATT and CDR2 is SNEGSKA (reference sequence). V dropped 1 base and J dropped 7; count of bases not matched to a gene: 7. The CDR3 runs to 14 residues. In this sample, this clonotype turned up a few times. The receptor's source is a human donor in good health. This chain links TRBV20-1 with TRBJ2-1, with 7 nucleotides matching TRBD1. CDR3 protein: CSARVGRGKNEQFF. The CDR3 bases are TGCAGTGCTAGAGTCGGCAGGGGGAAAAATGAGCAGTTCTTC.